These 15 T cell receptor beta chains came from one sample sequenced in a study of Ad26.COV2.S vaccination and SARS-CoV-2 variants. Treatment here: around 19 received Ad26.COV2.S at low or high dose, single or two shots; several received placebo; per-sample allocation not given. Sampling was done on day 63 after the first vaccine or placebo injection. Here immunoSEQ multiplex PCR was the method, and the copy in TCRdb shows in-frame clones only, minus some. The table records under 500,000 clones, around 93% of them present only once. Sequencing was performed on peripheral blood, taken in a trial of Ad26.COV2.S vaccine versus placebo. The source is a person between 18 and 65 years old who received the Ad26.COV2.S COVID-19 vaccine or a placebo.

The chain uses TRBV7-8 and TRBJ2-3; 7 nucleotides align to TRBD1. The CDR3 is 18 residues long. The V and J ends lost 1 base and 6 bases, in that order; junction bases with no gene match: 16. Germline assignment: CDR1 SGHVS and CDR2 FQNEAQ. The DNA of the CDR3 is TGTGCCAGCAGCTTAGATCAGGACCAGGGGGATGAGTGGGATACGCAGTATTTT. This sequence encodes CASSLDQDQGDEWDTQYF. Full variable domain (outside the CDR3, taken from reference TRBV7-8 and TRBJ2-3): GAGVSQSPRYKVAKRGQDVALRCDPISGHVSLFWYQQALGQGPEFLTYFQNEAQLDKSGLPSDRFFAERPEGSVSTLKIQRTQQEDSAVYLCASSLDQDQGDEWDTQYFGPGTRLTVL.

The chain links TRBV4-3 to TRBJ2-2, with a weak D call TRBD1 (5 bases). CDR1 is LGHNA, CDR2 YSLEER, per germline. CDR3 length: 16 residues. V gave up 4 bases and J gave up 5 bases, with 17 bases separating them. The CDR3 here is CASSPNPGAQTGELFF. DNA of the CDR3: TGCGCCAGCAGCCCTAACCCTGGGGCGCAAACCGGGGAGCTGTTTTTT.

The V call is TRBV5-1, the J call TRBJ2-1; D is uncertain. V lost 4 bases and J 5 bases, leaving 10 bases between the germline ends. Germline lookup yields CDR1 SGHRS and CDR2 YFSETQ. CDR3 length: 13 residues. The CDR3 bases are TGCGCCAGCAGCCCTCAGGAAAACAATGAGCAGTTCTTC. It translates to CASSPQENNEQFF. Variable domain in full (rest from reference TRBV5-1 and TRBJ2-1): KAGVTQTPRYLIKTRGQQVTLSCSPISGHRSVSWYQQTPGQGLQFLFEYFSETQRNKGNFPGRFSGRQFSNSRSEMNVSTLELGDSALYLCASSPQENNEQFFGPGTRLTVL.

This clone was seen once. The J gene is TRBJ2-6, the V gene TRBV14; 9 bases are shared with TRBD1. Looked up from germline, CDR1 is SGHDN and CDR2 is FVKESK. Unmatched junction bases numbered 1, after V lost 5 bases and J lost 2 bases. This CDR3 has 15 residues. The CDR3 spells CASSGQGTGANVLTF. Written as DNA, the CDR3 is TGTGCCAGCAGCGGACAGGGGACTGGGGCCAACGTCCTGACTTTC. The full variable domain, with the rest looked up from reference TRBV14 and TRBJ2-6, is EAGVTQFPSHSVIEKGQTVTLRCDPISGHDNLYWYRRVMGKEIKFLLHFVKESKQDESGMPNNRFLAERTGGTYSTLKVQPAELEDSGVYFCASSGQGTGANVLTFGAGSRLTVL.

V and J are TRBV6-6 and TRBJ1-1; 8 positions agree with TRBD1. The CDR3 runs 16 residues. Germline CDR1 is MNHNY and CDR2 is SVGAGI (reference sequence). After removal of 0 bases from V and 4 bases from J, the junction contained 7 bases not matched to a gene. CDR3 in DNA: TGTGCCAGCAGTTACTCGGGCAGGGGGCATGGCACTGAAGCTTTCTTT. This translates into CASSYSGRGHGTEAFF.

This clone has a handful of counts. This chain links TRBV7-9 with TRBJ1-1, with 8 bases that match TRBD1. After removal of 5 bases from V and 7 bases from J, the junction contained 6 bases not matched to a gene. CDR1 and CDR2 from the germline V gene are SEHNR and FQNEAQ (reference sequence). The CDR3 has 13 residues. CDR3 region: CASSLGTGNEAFF. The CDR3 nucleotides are TGTGCCAGCAGCCTTGGGACAGGCAATGAAGCTTTCTTT.

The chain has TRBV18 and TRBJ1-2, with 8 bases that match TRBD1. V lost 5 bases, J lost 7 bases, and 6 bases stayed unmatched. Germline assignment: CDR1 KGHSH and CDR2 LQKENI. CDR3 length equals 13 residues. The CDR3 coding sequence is TGTGCCAGCTCAATGGACAGGGTGTTTGGCTACACCTTC. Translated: CASSMDRVFGYTF.

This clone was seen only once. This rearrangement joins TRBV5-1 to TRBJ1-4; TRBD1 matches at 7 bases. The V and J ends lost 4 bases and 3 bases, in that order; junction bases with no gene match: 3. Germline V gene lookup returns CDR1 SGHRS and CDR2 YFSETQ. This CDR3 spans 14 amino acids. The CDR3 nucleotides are TGCGCCAGCAGCGTTGGACAGGCTAATGAAAAACTGTTTTTT. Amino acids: CASSVGQANEKLFF.

The CDR3 spells CASSSKPAGQGPSYEQYF. The CDR3 nucleotides read TGTGCCAGCAGCAGCAAGCCCGCCGGACAGGGGCCCTCCTACGAGCAGTACTTC. The chain is built from TRBV21-1 and TRBJ2-7; the D segment call TRBD1 is taken from the table without a DNA check. TRBV21-1 is annotated as a pseudogene. This CDR3 is 18 amino acids long.

Here the CDR3 reads CASSLGQAQGFF. CDR3 coding DNA: TGTGCCAGCAGTTTAGGACAAGCCCAGGGGTTCTTC. This chain connects TRBV28 to TRBJ2-1, with a weak D call TRBD1 (5 bases). CDR1 is MDHEN, CDR2 SYDVKM, per germline. The CDR3 extends over 12 amino acids. V dropped 2 bases and J dropped 15 bases, with 14 bases sitting between them.

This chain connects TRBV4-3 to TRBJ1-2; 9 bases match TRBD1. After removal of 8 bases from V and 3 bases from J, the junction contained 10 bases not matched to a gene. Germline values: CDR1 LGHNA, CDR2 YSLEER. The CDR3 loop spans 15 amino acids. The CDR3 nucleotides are TGCGCCAGCGAAAGACACAGGGGGCTCGACTATGGCTACACCTTC. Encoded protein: CASERHRGLDYGYTF.

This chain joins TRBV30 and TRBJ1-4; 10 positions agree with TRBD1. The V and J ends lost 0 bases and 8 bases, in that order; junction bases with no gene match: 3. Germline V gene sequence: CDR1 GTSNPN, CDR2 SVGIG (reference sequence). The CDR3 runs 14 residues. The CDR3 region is CAWSVGTGAEKLFF. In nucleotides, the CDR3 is TGTGCCTGGAGTGTGGGGACAGGGGCGGAAAAACTGTTTTTT.

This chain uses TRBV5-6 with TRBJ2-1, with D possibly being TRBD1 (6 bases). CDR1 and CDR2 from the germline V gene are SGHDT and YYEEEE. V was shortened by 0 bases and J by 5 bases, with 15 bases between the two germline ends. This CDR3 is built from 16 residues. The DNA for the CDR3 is TGTGCCAGCAGCTTGGACTGGGGGCGGTTTCACAATGAGCAGTTCTTC. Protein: CASSLDWGRFHNEQFF.

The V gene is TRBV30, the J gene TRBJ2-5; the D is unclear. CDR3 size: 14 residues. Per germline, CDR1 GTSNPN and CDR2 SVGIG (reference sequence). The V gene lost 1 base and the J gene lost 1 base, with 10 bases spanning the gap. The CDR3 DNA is TGTGCCTGGAGTGCACAGATATCCCAAGAGACCCAGTACTTC. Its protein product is CAWSAQISQETQYF.

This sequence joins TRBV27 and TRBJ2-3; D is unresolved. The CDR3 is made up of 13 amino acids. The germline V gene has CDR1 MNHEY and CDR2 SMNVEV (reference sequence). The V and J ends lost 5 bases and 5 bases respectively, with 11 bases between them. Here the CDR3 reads CASSPYGVDTQYF. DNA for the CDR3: TGTGCCAGCAGTCCCTACGGAGTAGATACGCAGTATTTT.